The rows below give T cell receptor beta chains drawn from one sample of a study of blood T cell repertoires in COVID-19. Generated by immunoSEQ multiplex PCR, the TCRdb table keeps only in-frame clones and is missing some. The table shows about 300,000 clones, with less than 85% occurring only once. Sequencing was performed on peripheral blood. These receptors were taken from a human donor with COVID-19, enrolled during active disease. The donor label of this sample is uncertain. Each CDR3 is given with its conserved first and last residue. Fields, in order: clone size, D gene, V gene, J gene, CDR3 protein, CDR3 DNA. D genes are given only for firm matches. Size is stated for part of the rows, as once, few or many counts, or as a class when the clone is expanded.

abundance: -; d_gene: -; v_gene: TRBV28; j_gene: TRBJ1-1; CDR3aa: CASSSFDRYTEAFF; CDR3nt: TGTGCCAGCAGCTCCTTTGACAGATACACTGAAGCTTTCTTT
abundance: -; d_gene: TRBD1; v_gene: TRBV3-1/TRBV3-2; j_gene: TRBJ2-3; CDR3aa: CASSQDRGRTDTQYF; CDR3nt: TGTGCCAGCAGCCAGGACAGGGGAAGAACAGATACGCAGTATTTT
abundance: -; d_gene: TRBD1; v_gene: TRBV20-1; j_gene: TRBJ1-1; CDR3aa: CSASKAGGNTEAFF; CDR3nt: TGCAGTGCTAGTAAGGCAGGGGGCAACACTGAAGCTTTCTTT
abundance: -; d_gene: -; v_gene: TRBV9; j_gene: TRBJ1-2; CDR3aa: CASRPGTSFSYTF; CDR3nt: TGTGCCAGCAGGCCCGGGACATCGTTTAGCTACACCTTC
abundance: -; d_gene: -; v_gene: TRBV6-5; j_gene: TRBJ1-2; CDR3aa: CASREGTLYTF; CDR3nt: TGTGCCAGCAGGGAGGGGACCCTCTACACCTTC
abundance: -; d_gene: -; v_gene: TRBV5-1; j_gene: TRBJ1-4; CDR3aa: CASSLRDTTTNEKLFF; CDR3nt: TGCGCCAGCAGCTTGCGAGATACCACAACTAATGAAAAACTGTTTTTT
abundance: -; d_gene: -; v_gene: TRBV6-5; j_gene: TRBJ1-5; CDR3aa: CASRVFQGSNQPQHF; CDR3nt: TGTGCCAGCAGGGTCTTTCAGGGTAGTAATCAGCCCCAGCATTTT
abundance: once; d_gene: -; v_gene: TRBV3-1/TRBV3-2; j_gene: TRBJ2-7; CDR3aa: CASSQDRNTVAYEQYF; CDR3nt: TGTGCCAGCAGCCAAGATAGAAATACAGTAGCCTACGAGCAGTACTTC
abundance: -; d_gene: -; v_gene: TRBV27; j_gene: TRBJ1-6; CDR3aa: CASSPPPSDGSYNSPLHF; CDR3nt: TGTGCCAGCAGTCCTCCCCCAAGTGACGGGTCCTATAATTCACCCCTCCACTTT
abundance: few; d_gene: -; v_gene: TRBV28; j_gene: TRBJ2-1; CDR3aa: CASSLNSINEQFF; CDR3nt: TGTGCCAGCAGTTTGAACAGCATAAATGAGCAGTTCTTC
abundance: -; d_gene: TRBD2; v_gene: TRBV7-2; j_gene: TRBJ2-1; CDR3aa: CASSTLAGGPYNEQFF; CDR3nt: TGTGCCAGCAGCACCCTAGCGGGAGGGCCCTACAATGAGCAGTTCTTC
abundance: -; d_gene: -; v_gene: TRBV7-8; j_gene: TRBJ2-2; CDR3aa: CASSLVRGTGELFF; CDR3nt: TGTGCCAGCAGCTTAGTTCGGGGGACCGGGGAGCTGTTTTTT
abundance: -; d_gene: -; v_gene: TRBV4-1; j_gene: TRBJ2-7; CDR3aa: CASSQDRGMVPDEQYF; CDR3nt: TGCGCCAGCAGCCAAGACCGCGGGATGGTACCCGACGAGCAGTACTTC
abundance: -; d_gene: TRBD1; v_gene: TRBV27; j_gene: TRBJ1-2; CDR3aa: CASSLFGQGNYGYTF; CDR3nt: TGTGCCAGCAGTTTATTTGGACAGGGGAACTATGGCTACACCTTC
abundance: -; d_gene: -; v_gene: TRBV6-6; j_gene: TRBJ2-7; CDR3aa: CASNGGTASSYEQYF; CDR3nt: TGTGCCAGCAACGGAGGGACAGCCAGCTCCTACGAGCAGTACTTC
abundance: -; d_gene: -; v_gene: TRBV4-3; j_gene: TRBJ1-5; CDR3aa: CASSQGQMSNQPQHF; CDR3nt: TGCGCCAGCAGCCAAGGGCAGATGAGCAATCAGCCCCAGCATTTT
abundance: -; d_gene: -; v_gene: TRBV11-2; j_gene: TRBJ2-7; CDR3aa: CASSVREITSEQYF; CDR3nt: TGTGCCAGCAGCGTCCGGGAAATAACCTCCGAGCAGTACTTC
abundance: -; d_gene: -; v_gene: TRBV5-3; j_gene: TRBJ1-2; CDR3aa: CARSLCDRENYGYTF; CDR3nt: TGTGCCAGAAGCTTGTGCGACAGAGAAAACTATGGCTACACCTTC
abundance: -; d_gene: TRBD2; v_gene: TRBV5-1; j_gene: TRBJ2-3; CDR3aa: CASSLELAGGPSTDTQYF; CDR3nt: TGCGCCAGCAGCTTGGAGCTAGCGGGAGGGCCGAGCACAGATACGCAGTATTTT
abundance: -; d_gene: -; v_gene: TRBV19; j_gene: TRBJ1-5; CDR3aa: CASSPGGNQPQHF; CDR3nt: TGTGCCAGTAGTCCAGGGGGCAATCAGCCCCAGCATTTT
abundance: once; d_gene: -; v_gene: TRBV28; j_gene: TRBJ2-1; CDR3aa: CASTRNRVHEQFF; CDR3nt: TGTGCCAGCACCCGAAACCGGGTCCATGAGCAGTTCTTC
abundance: -; d_gene: -; v_gene: TRBV3-1/TRBV3-2; j_gene: TRBJ1-4; CDR3aa: CASSQVRGVEKLFF; CDR3nt: TGTGCCAGCAGCCAAGTTAGAGGAGTTGAAAAACTGTTTTTT
abundance: -; d_gene: TRBD2; v_gene: TRBV5-1; j_gene: TRBJ2-5; CDR3aa: CASSLGTSVQETQYF; CDR3nt: TGCGCCAGCAGCTTGGGAACTAGCGTACAAGAGACCCAGTACTTC
abundance: -; d_gene: -; v_gene: TRBV21-1; j_gene: TRBJ1-1; CDR3aa: CASSKRGQGDRVTNTEAFF; CDR3nt: TGTGCCAGCAGCAAAAGGGGGCAAGGGGACAGGGTGACAAACACTGAAGCTTTCTTT
abundance: -; d_gene: -; v_gene: TRBV28; j_gene: TRBJ2-3; CDR3aa: CASSPQDGLDTQYF; CDR3nt: TGTGCCAGCAGTCCCCAGGATGGTCTAGATACGCAGTATTTT
abundance: -; d_gene: TRBD1; v_gene: TRBV27; j_gene: TRBJ2-7; CDR3aa: CASSLSPFLTGQWAYEQYF; CDR3nt: TGTGCCAGCAGTTTATCGCCGTTCCTAACGGGACAGTGGGCCTACGAGCAGTACTTC
abundance: -; d_gene: TRBD2; v_gene: TRBV6-6; j_gene: TRBJ2-1; CDR3aa: CASSGTSDYNEQFF; CDR3nt: TGTGCCAGCAGCGGGACTAGCGACTACAATGAGCAGTTCTTC
abundance: -; d_gene: -; v_gene: TRBV28; j_gene: TRBJ2-3; CDR3aa: CASRDNRGIDTQYF; CDR3nt: TGTGCCAGCCGAGACAACAGAGGGATAGATACGCAGTATTTT
abundance: -; d_gene: -; v_gene: TRBV28; j_gene: TRBJ1-5; CDR3aa: CATSRVTSNQPQHF; CDR3nt: TGTGCCACCAGCCGGGTCACTAGCAATCAGCCCCAGCATTTT
abundance: once; d_gene: TRBD2; v_gene: TRBV18; j_gene: TRBJ2-3; CDR3aa: CASSPSGGLDTQYF; CDR3nt: TGTGCCAGCTCACCTTCGGGAGGTCTAGATACGCAGTATTTT
abundance: -; d_gene: -; v_gene: TRBV11-3; j_gene: TRBJ2-6; CDR3aa: CASSNFRSSGANVLTF; CDR3nt: TGTGCCAGCAGCAACTTTAGGAGCTCCGGGGCCAACGTCCTGACTTTC
abundance: -; d_gene: -; v_gene: TRBV6-5; j_gene: TRBJ2-7; CDR3aa: CASSYTGDEQYF; CDR3nt: TGTGCCAGCAGTTACACGGGAGACGAGCAGTACTTC
abundance: -; d_gene: -; v_gene: TRBV9; j_gene: TRBJ2-2; CDR3aa: CASSVVIGDGELFF; CDR3nt: TGTGCCAGCAGCGTAGTTATAGGGGACGGGGAGCTGTTTTTT
abundance: -; d_gene: TRBD2; v_gene: TRBV9; j_gene: TRBJ2-2; CDR3aa: CASSVAGLAAGELFF; CDR3nt: TGTGCCAGCAGCGTAGCCGGACTAGCGGCCGGGGAGCTGTTTTTT
abundance: -; d_gene: TRBD1; v_gene: TRBV28; j_gene: TRBJ2-7; CDR3aa: CASNIQGWEQYF; CDR3nt: TGTGCCAGCAACATACAGGGGTGGGAGCAGTACTTC
abundance: once; d_gene: TRBD1; v_gene: TRBV10-3; j_gene: TRBJ2-2; CDR3aa: CAISGQGAMLDTGELFF; CDR3nt: TGTGCCATCAGTGGACAGGGGGCGATGCTGGACACCGGGGAGCTGTTTTTT
abundance: few; d_gene: -; v_gene: TRBV19; j_gene: TRBJ1-5; CDR3aa: CASSPTTRLPNQPQHF; CDR3nt: TGTGCCAGTAGTCCCACCACTCGACTGCCCAATCAGCCCCAGCATTTT
abundance: few; d_gene: -; v_gene: TRBV5-1; j_gene: TRBJ2-5; CDR3aa: CASSLAPGQTQETQYF; CDR3nt: TGCGCCAGCAGCTTGGCCCCAGGGCAGACCCAAGAGACCCAGTACTTC
abundance: -; d_gene: TRBD2; v_gene: TRBV28; j_gene: TRBJ2-1; CDR3aa: CASRRTSRPSAFF; CDR3nt: TGTGCCAGCAGGCGGACTAGTCGCCCTAGTGCGTTCTTC
abundance: -; d_gene: TRBD1; v_gene: TRBV25-1; j_gene: TRBJ2-5; CDR3aa: CASFARGLGTQYF; CDR3nt: TGTGCCAGCTTTGCCAGGGGGCTCGGGACCCAGTACTTC
abundance: -; d_gene: -; v_gene: TRBV5-1; j_gene: TRBJ2-3; CDR3aa: CASRRLLSTDTQYF; CDR3nt: TGCGCCAGCAGGAGACTACTAAGCACAGATACGCAGTATTTT
abundance: -; d_gene: TRBD1; v_gene: TRBV27; j_gene: TRBJ2-1; CDR3aa: CASSPLTGRMDNEQFF; CDR3nt: TGTGCCAGCAGTCCCCTGACAGGGCGAATGGACAATGAGCAGTTCTTC
abundance: -; d_gene: -; v_gene: TRBV30; j_gene: TRBJ1-6; CDR3aa: CAWSMSPSSPLHF; CDR3nt: TGTGCCTGGAGTATGTCCCCGAGTTCACCCCTCCACTTT
abundance: -; d_gene: -; v_gene: TRBV7-7; j_gene: TRBJ2-1; CDR3aa: CASSLGGPYNEQFF; CDR3nt: TGTGCTAGCAGCTTAGGCGGCCCCTACAATGAGCAGTTCTTC
abundance: once; d_gene: TRBD1; v_gene: TRBV5-6; j_gene: TRBJ1-5; CDR3aa: CASSSLVGQEGSNQPQHF; CDR3nt: TGTGCCAGCAGCTCCCTCGTGGGACAGGAGGGGAGCAATCAGCCCCAGCATTTT
abundance: -; d_gene: -; v_gene: TRBV14; j_gene: TRBJ1-3; CDR3aa: CASSHPGREAGNTIYF; CDR3nt: TGTGCCAGCAGCCATCCGGGCAGGGAGGCTGGAAACACCATATATTTT
abundance: -; d_gene: -; v_gene: TRBV10-3; j_gene: TRBJ2-3; CDR3aa: CAIRDPGITDTQYF; CDR3nt: TGTGCCATCAGAGATCCGGGGATCACAGATACGCAGTATTTT
abundance: once; d_gene: TRBD1; v_gene: TRBV19; j_gene: TRBJ1-2; CDR3aa: CASSPAGTGAYGYTF; CDR3nt: TGTGCCAGTAGTCCTGCCGGGACAGGGGCGTATGGCTACACCTTC
abundance: -; d_gene: -; v_gene: TRBV6-5; j_gene: TRBJ2-7; CDR3aa: CASSYSAGQTYEQYF; CDR3nt: TGTGCCAGCAGTTACTCGGCGGGTCAAACCTACGAGCAGTACTTC
abundance: few; d_gene: -; v_gene: TRBV25-1; j_gene: TRBJ2-1; CDR3aa: CASSGDSRPLNEQFF; CDR3nt: TGTGCCAGCAGTGGGGACTCGCGACCCCTGAATGAGCAGTTCTTC
abundance: -; d_gene: -; v_gene: TRBV5-5; j_gene: TRBJ1-1; CDR3aa: CASTTHPTPNTEAFF; CDR3nt: TGTGCCAGCACAACCCATCCGACTCCTAACACTGAAGCTTTCTTT
abundance: few; d_gene: TRBD2; v_gene: TRBV9; j_gene: TRBJ2-2; CDR3aa: CASSVALAGVGGNTGELFF; CDR3nt: TGTGCCAGCAGCGTAGCCCTAGCGGGAGTGGGTGGCAACACCGGGGAGCTGTTTTTT
abundance: once; d_gene: TRBD1; v_gene: TRBV5-5; j_gene: TRBJ1-1; CDR3aa: CASSHTGTDTEAFF; CDR3nt: TGTGCCAGCAGCCACACCGGGACAGACACTGAAGCTTTCTTT
abundance: -; d_gene: -; v_gene: TRBV24-1; j_gene: TRBJ2-3; CDR3aa: CATSDLGMAPDTQYF; CDR3nt: TGTGCCACCAGTGATTTGGGCATGGCTCCAGATACGCAGTATTTT
abundance: -; d_gene: -; v_gene: TRBV7-7; j_gene: TRBJ2-5; CDR3aa: CASSLVPGDQETQYF; CDR3nt: TGTGCTAGCAGCTTAGTGCCGGGGGACCAAGAGACCCAGTACTTC
abundance: once; d_gene: -; v_gene: TRBV3-1/TRBV3-2; j_gene: TRBJ2-1; CDR3aa: CASSQDQAGNHNEQFF; CDR3nt: TGTGCCAGCAGCCAAGATCAGGCGGGGAACCACAATGAGCAGTTCTTC
abundance: -; d_gene: TRBD1; v_gene: TRBV9; j_gene: TRBJ2-5; CDR3aa: CASSPRQGPQETQYF; CDR3nt: TGTGCCAGCAGCCCCCGACAGGGCCCACAAGAGACCCAGTACTTC
abundance: -; d_gene: -; v_gene: TRBV29-1; j_gene: TRBJ2-4; CDR3aa: CSVVESSKNIQYF; CDR3nt: TGCAGCGTTGTTGAAAGCTCCAAAAACATTCAGTACTTC
abundance: -; d_gene: -; v_gene: TRBV6-5; j_gene: TRBJ1-4; CDR3aa: CASSYEQYNEKLFF; CDR3nt: TGTGCCAGCAGTTACGAACAGTATAATGAAAAACTGTTTTTT